Each of the 19 T cell receptor beta chains below was sequenced from the same sample in a study of shared clonotypes between healthy human individuals. Assay: immunoSEQ multiplex PCR; the TCRdb copy retains only in-frame clones and omits some. The repertoire holds around 700,000 clones, with less than 85% as singletons. Sequencing used memory CD4+ T cells sorted from blood. As to subset: CD45RA-negative fraction. The receptors here all came from a woman younger than 45 in good health.

This chain uses TRBV5-1 with TRBJ2-7; TRBD2 aligns across 8 bases. With 0 bases clipped from V and 0 bases from J, the junction kept 5 bases outside the gene matches. Germline loops: CDR1 SGHRS, CDR2 YFSETQ. The CDR3 has 16 residues. CDR3 residues: CASSLGRTSTSYEQYF. The CDR3 coding sequence is TGCGCCAGCAGCTTGGGTAGGACTAGCACCTCCTACGAGCAGTACTTC.

This chain joins TRBV19 and TRBJ2-5; 8 bases are a match to TRBD2. The ends lost 4 bases at V and 5 bases at J; junction bases unmatched: 9. CDR3 size: 15 residues. The V gene's germline CDR1 is LNHDA and CDR2 SQIVND (reference sequence). The CDR3 DNA reads TGTGCCAGTAGTACAAAGCGGGAGCCTCGTGAGACCCAGTACTTC. Translation gives CASSTKREPRETQYF.

In this sample, this clone turned up many times. The chain recombines TRBV7-6 with TRBJ2-7, with 7 bases identical to TRBD2. V was pared by 1 base and J by 7 bases, with 10 bases of the junction left unmatched. Germline values: CDR1 SGHVS, CDR2 FNYEAQ. This CDR3 is built from 15 residues. The CDR3 nucleotides are TGTGCCAGCAGCTTAGTAGCGGGCTACCCTGGAGAGCAGTACTTC. This gives the protein CASSLVAGYPGEQYF.

The rearrangement links TRBV7-8 to TRBJ2-7; D is unresolved. This CDR3 has 13 amino acids. Germline V CDR1 and CDR2: SGHVS, FQNEAQ. V was shortened by 5 bases and J by 2 bases, with 10 bases between the two germline ends. CDR3 loop: CASSPGRTYEQYF. The CDR3 DNA is TGTGCCAGCAGCCCCGGGCGGACCTACGAGCAGTACTTC. Variable domain in full (rest from reference TRBV7-8 and TRBJ2-7): GAGVSQSPRYKVAKRGQDVALRCDPISGHVSLFWYQQALGQGPEFLTYFQNEAQLDKSGLPSDRFFAERPEGSVSTLKIQRTQQEDSAVYLCASSPGRTYEQYFGPGTRLTVT.

V usage is TRBV27 and J usage is TRBJ2-5; D may be TRBD2 (6 bases). The CDR3 consists of 14 residues. Germline loops: CDR1 MNHEY, CDR2 SMNVEV (reference sequence). Trimming removed 0 bases at V and 4 bases at J, with 9 bases between. DNA of the CDR3: TGTGCCAGCAGTTTATCGCCCGGGGGAGAGACCCAGTACTTC. Translated, it gives CASSLSPGGETQYF.

The chain recombines TRBV5-6 with TRBJ2-7; D gene unclear. V lost 1 base and J 0 bases, leaving 11 bases between the germline ends. Germline loops: CDR1 SGHDT, CDR2 YYEEEE. CDR3 size: 15 residues. This CDR3 reads CASSLYTLTSYEQYF. The CDR3, as DNA: TGTGCCAGCAGCTTGTACACCCTGACCTCCTACGAGCAGTACTTC.

This clone was seen just once. The rearrangement joins TRBV18 to TRBJ2-7, with D possibly called TRBD1 or TRBD2 (6 bases each). The CDR3 has 14 residues. The germline V gene has CDR1 KGHSH and CDR2 LQKENI. The V end lost 5 bases, the J end lost 0 bases, and 11 bases lay between the germline ends. CDR3 loop: CASSEGGSSYEQYF. The DNA for the CDR3 is TGTGCCAGCTCAGAGGGGGGTAGCTCCTACGAGCAGTACTTC.

V and J are TRBV30 and TRBJ1-5; possible D gene TRBD1, 5 bases. This CDR3 is built from 16 residues. CDR1 and CDR2 from the germline V gene are GTSNPN and SVGIG (reference sequence). Trimming stripped 1 base from V and 6 bases from J, with 19 bases between. The CDR3: CAWSGDPRGAGQPQHF. The DNA for the CDR3 is TGTGCCTGGAGTGGGGACCCTCGGGGCGCAGGTCAGCCCCAGCATTTT.

On this clone itself: The same CDR3 also results from other DNA sequences found in this sample. The gene calls are TRBV20-1 and TRBJ2-7; 7 bases agree with TRBD1. The ends lost 6 bases at V and 3 bases at J; junction bases unmatched: 2. CDR1 is DFQATT and CDR2 is SNEGSKA in the germline V gene (reference sequence). The CDR3 has 11 residues. CDR3 sequence (DNA): TGCAGTGCCAGGGACAGCTACGAGCAGTACTTC. Translated, it gives CSARDSYEQYF.

V and J are TRBV6-5 and TRBJ1-2; D is possibly TRBD1 (5 bases). The CDR3 length is 15 residues. The V gene lost 0 bases and the J gene lost 5 bases, with 13 bases spanning the gap. In germline, CDR1 is MNHEY, CDR2 SVGAGI. The CDR3 reads CASSYSIQDLYGYTF. The CDR3 nucleotides read TGTGCCAGCAGTTACTCGATACAGGACCTTTATGGCTACACCTTC.

Worth noting for this clone: Additional DNA sequences in this sample encode the identical CDR3. The chain joins TRBV29-1 to TRBJ1-1; weak D call: TRBD1 (6 bases). From germline, CDR1 is SQVTM and CDR2 ANQGSEA. With 5 bases removed from V and 8 bases from J, the gap between germline ends came to 15 bases. The CDR3 extends over 12 amino acids. The chain's CDR3 is CSVYDRFAEAFF. For the CDR3, the DNA is TGCAGCGTTTACGACAGGTTCGCGGAAGCTTTCTTT.

J is TRBJ2-7 and V is TRBV7-9; either TRBD1 or TRBD2 may fit D (5 bases each). This CDR3 comprises 16 residues. Deletions cut 2 bases from V and 6 bases from J, with 20 bases between. Germline assignment: CDR1 SEHNR and CDR2 FQNEAQ (reference sequence). As DNA, the CDR3 is TGTGCCAGCAGCTTAATAGGAGGTAGGGGAGTAGGCGAGCAGTACTTC. The encoded protein is CASSLIGGRGVGEQYF.

This chain links TRBV28 with TRBJ1-1; D ambiguous. This CDR3 spans 13 amino acids. The germline V gene has CDR1 MDHEN and CDR2 SYDVKM. V was trimmed by 3 bases and J by 5 bases, leaving 10 bases between them. For the CDR3, the DNA is TGTGCCAGCAGTTTGAAGGTACGGACTGAAGCTTTCTTT. Translating gives CASSLKVRTEAFF.

This clone was recorded a few times. The rearrangement links TRBV5-1 to TRBJ2-2; D may correspond to TRBD1 or TRBD2 (5 bases each). The V gene's germline CDR1 is SGHRS and CDR2 YFSETQ. This CDR3 is 17 amino acids long. The germline V and J ends were trimmed by 2 bases and 7 bases, with 21 bases remaining between them. The CDR3 is CASSFDPGRLRGGELFF. The CDR3 DNA sequence: TGCGCCAGCAGCTTCGATCCGGGACGCTTAAGGGGCGGGGAGCTGTTTTTT.

V is TRBV6-1 and J is TRBJ2-7; TRBD2 is a possible D gene (6 bases). The germline gives CDR1 MNHNS, CDR2 SASEGT. Trimming took 4 bases from V and 6 from J, leaving 16 bases between them. The CDR3 consists of 14 residues. The CDR3 region is CASSAQGGMGEQYF. The CDR3 DNA reads as TGTGCCAGCAGTGCGCAGGGCGGGATGGGCGAGCAGTACTTC.

In regard to this clone: The same CDR3 arises from other DNA sequences in this sample as well. The chain joins TRBV27 to TRBJ2-3; 9 bases align to TRBD1. The CDR3 spans 15 residues. Germline V gene lookup returns CDR1 MNHEY and CDR2 SMNVEV (reference sequence). J gave up 1 base and V 5 bases, and 4 bases lay outside the gene matches. The CDR3 nucleotides read TGTGCCAGCAGTCCACGGACAGGGGGCACAGATACGCAGTATTTT. It codes for CASSPRTGGTDTQYF.

The chain carries TRBV13 and TRBJ2-7, with a weak D call TRBD1 (7 bases). V lost 5 bases and J 6 bases, leaving 17 bases between the germline ends. Germline V gene sequence: CDR1 PRHDT, CDR2 FYEKMQ (reference sequence). This CDR3 has 14 residues. Written as DNA, the CDR3 is TGTGCCAGCAGCCCATTCGACAGGGAGGCCGAGCAGTACTTC. Amino acid sequence: CASSPFDREAEQYF.

The genes are TRBV5-5 and TRBJ2-7, with 8 positions matching TRBD1. The junction had 14 bases not matched to a gene; V was cut back by 0 bases and J by 9 bases. The CDR3 spans 16 residues. Germline loops: CDR1 SGHKS, CDR2 YYEKEE (reference sequence). CDR3 nucleotides: TGTGCCAGCAGCTTGGGACAGGGGTATAACAGCTTTGGGCAGTACTTC. This gives the protein CASSLGQGYNSFGQYF.

This CDR3 is CASSFSGRRSYNEQFF. The DNA of the CDR3 is TGTGCCAGCAGCTTCAGCGGGAGGCGGTCCTACAATGAGCAGTTCTTC. The chain combines TRBV11-1 with TRBJ2-1; 9 positions agree with TRBD2. The CDR3 sequence is 16 residues long. Germline assignment: CDR1 SGHAT and CDR2 FQDESV (reference sequence). V trimming: 3 bases; J trimming: 1 base; junction bases outside the gene matches: 4. Full variable domain (outside the CDR3, taken from reference TRBV11-1 and TRBJ2-1): EAEVAQSPRYKITEKSQAVAFWCDPISGHATLYWYRQILGQGPELLVQFQDESVVDDSQLPKDRFSAERLKGVDSTLKIQPAELGDSAMYLCASSFSGRRSYNEQFFGPGTRLTVL.